The entry below describes one TCR beta chain. How the authors handled the data: Nucleated cell counts were estimated from reference gene primer amplification. Using immunoSEQ multiplex PCR, the repertoire was profiled, and TCRdb retains in-frame clones only, with some absent. Clonal size and the V and J genes are those of that table, whereas D and trimming came from the DNA. The sample records about 230,000 clones, under 85% being singletons. Those enrolled in Seattle joined during active infection and were followed longitudinally afterward. The data were obtained in a study of blood T cell repertoires in COVID-19. Whole-study context: Some COVID-19 samples were acute and others convalescent; all came from the United States, Italy and Spain. T cells, B-cell-depleted T cells, or PBMCs supplied cDNA or gDNA.

The CDR3 runs to 14 residues. CDR1 and CDR2 from the germline V gene are LNHDA and SQIVND (reference sequence). Trimming cost V 4 bases and J 0 bases, with 7 bases left between them. This chain joins TRBV19 and TRBJ2-1; no firm D call. The receptor was derived from a woman aged 25 to 39 with COVID-19, enrolled during active disease. The specimen sequenced was peripheral blood. The CDR3 DNA is TGTGCCAGTAGTAGCGGAAGCTCCTACAATGAGCAGTTCTTC. Its protein is CASSSGSSYNEQFF. Looking up the rest from reference TRBV19 and TRBJ2-1 gives the full variable domain: DGGITQSPKYLFRKEGQNVTLSCEQNLNHDAMYWYRQDPGQGLRLIYYSQIVNDFQKGDIAEGYSVSREKKESFPLTVTSAQKNPTAFYLCASSSGSSYNEQFFGPGTRLTVL.